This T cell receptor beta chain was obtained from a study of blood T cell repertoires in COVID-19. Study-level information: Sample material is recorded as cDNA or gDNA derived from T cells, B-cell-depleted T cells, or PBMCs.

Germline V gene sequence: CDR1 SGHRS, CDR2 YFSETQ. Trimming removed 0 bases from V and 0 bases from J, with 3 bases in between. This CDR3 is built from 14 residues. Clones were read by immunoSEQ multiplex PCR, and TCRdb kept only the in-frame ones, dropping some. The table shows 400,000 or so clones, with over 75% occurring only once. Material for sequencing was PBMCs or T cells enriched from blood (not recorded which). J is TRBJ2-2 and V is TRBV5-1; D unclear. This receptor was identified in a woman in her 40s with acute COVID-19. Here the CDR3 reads CASSLDSNTGELFF. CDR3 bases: TGCGCCAGCAGCTTGGACTCGAACACCGGGGAGCTGTTTTTT.